The 26 T cell receptor beta chains reported below all come from one sample, sequenced in a study of blood T cell repertoires in COVID-19 (dated by TCRdb to about 2020). Library creation used the immunoSEQ multiplex PCR assay. In its TCRdb copy, this immuneACCESS table keeps in-frame sequences only and misses some clones. Where compared with another copy, unresolved V genes explain less than half of these, and the others have no known cause. Counted in this sample were under 500,000 clones; around 89% of them appeared once. The top ten clones comprise 4.3% of the sample. Sequencing was carried out using peripheral blood. Receptors originate from a woman in her twenties or thirties with acute or convalescent COVID-19.

This chain links TRBV18 with TRBJ2-5; no clear D. Trimming removed 0 bases from V and 2 bases from J, with 7 bases in between. Germline V gives CDR1 KGHSH, CDR2 LQKENI. This CDR3 contains 14 residues. CDR3 sequence (DNA): TGTGCCAGCTCACCACCGGCAGCGCAAGAGACCCAGTACTTC. It encodes CASSPPAAQETQYF.

The gene calls are TRBV12-3 or TRBV12-4 and TRBJ2-1, with 11 bases aligning to TRBD2. The length of the CDR3 is 13 residues. The junction had 3 bases not matched to a gene; V was cut back by 8 bases and J by 6 bases. The CDR3 DNA reads TGTGCCAGCTTTAGCGGGGGGGTCAATGAGCAGTTCTTC. Translated, it gives CASFSGGVNEQFF.

V is TRBV12-3 or TRBV12-4 and J is TRBJ2-5; no firm D call. The ends were cut back, 3 bases at V and 3 bases at J, with 5 bases in the middle. The CDR3 covers 12 residues. The CDR3 is CASSFDKETQYF. The CDR3 nucleotides read TGTGCCAGCAGTTTCGACAAAGAGACCCAGTACTTC.

J is TRBJ1-1 and V is TRBV11-2; 12 positions match TRBD1. Looked up from germline, CDR1 is SGHAT and CDR2 is FQNNGV. The CDR3 loop spans 18 amino acids. The V segment lost 3 bases and the J segment 3 bases; nucleotides outside the gene matches: 11. The CDR3 DNA reads as TGTGCCAGCAGCTTCAAACCGGGACAGGGGGCGTATGACACTGAAGCTTTCTTT. Protein product: CASSFKPGQGAYDTEAFF. The whole variable domain, filled in from reference TRBV11-2 and TRBJ1-1, reads EAGVAQSPRYKIIEKRQSVAFWCNPISGHATLYWYQQILGQGPKLLIQFQNNGVVDDSQLPKDRFSAERLKGVDSTLKIQPAKLEDSAVYLCASSFKPGQGAYDTEAFFGQGTRLTVV.

The chain couples TRBV5-4 to TRBJ1-2; tentatively, D is TRBD1 (6 bases). Germline CDR1 is SGHNT and CDR2 is YYREEE (reference sequence). The CDR3 is 13 residues long. The ends were cut back, 4 bases at V and 8 bases at J, with 15 bases in the middle. The DNA for the CDR3 is TGTGCCAGCAGCCTGGACAGTGTTCTCGGCTACACCTTC. Translating it yields CASSLDSVLGYTF.

The chain combines TRBV18 with TRBJ1-1; TRBD1 agrees at 9 bases. With 6 bases clipped from V and 4 bases from J, the junction kept 9 bases outside the gene matches. The CDR3 covers 15 residues. Germline assignment: CDR1 KGHSH and CDR2 LQKENI. CDR3 residues: CASSPTQGAVTEAFF. Here the CDR3 DNA reads TGTGCCAGCTCGCCTACACAGGGGGCGGTCACTGAAGCTTTCTTT.

The chain joins TRBV4-1 to TRBJ1-2, with a tentative D call TRBD1 (5 bases). The CDR3 sequence is 15 residues long. CDR1 is MGHRA and CDR2 is YSYEKL in the germline V gene. Trimming cost V 4 bases and J 4 bases, with 16 bases left between them. The CDR3 region is CASSLGRGGSYGYTF. In DNA, the CDR3 is TGCGCCAGCAGCCTGGGGCGGGGGGGTAGCTATGGCTACACCTTC.

The V gene is TRBV4-1, the J gene TRBJ1-6, with 8 bases lining up with TRBD1. Germline lookup yields CDR1 MGHRA and CDR2 YSYEKL. CDR3 length equals 16 residues. V shed 4 bases, J shed 7 bases, and the junction held 9 bases outside the gene matches. The CDR3 region is CASSPNRGAGNSPLHF. As DNA, the CDR3 is TGCGCCAGCAGCCCAAACAGGGGGGCGGGCAATTCACCCCTCCACTTT.

The gene calls are TRBV7-9 and TRBJ2-1; unclear D gene. This CDR3 is built from 14 residues. CDR1 and CDR2 from the germline V gene are SEHNR and FQNEAQ (reference sequence). V was cut by 3 bases and J by 4 bases, with 10 bases left in between. The CDR3 region has the DNA TGTGCCAGCAGCTTTCAGGATGAGTACAATGAGCAGTTCTTC. This gives the protein CASSFQDEYNEQFF. Together with reference TRBV7-9 and TRBJ2-1, the CDR3 gives the full variable domain: DTGVSQNPRHKITKRGQNVTFRCDPISEHNRLYWYRQTLGQGPEFLTYFQNEAQLEKSRLLSDRFSAERPKGSFSTLEIQRTEQGDSAMYLCASSFQDEYNEQFFGPGTRLTVL.

The chain links TRBV2 to TRBJ1-3; D not resolved. The V gene lost 5 bases and the J gene lost 4 bases, with 12 bases spanning the gap. Germline V gene lookup returns CDR1 SNHLY and CDR2 FYNNEI. This CDR3 is 14 amino acids long. CDR3 nucleotide sequence: TGTGCCAGCAGTAGGCCCTGGGCGGGAAACACCATATATTTT. This gives the protein CASSRPWAGNTIYF.

The chain recombines TRBV12-3 or TRBV12-4 with TRBJ1-2, with 7 bases fitting TRBD1. The CDR3 spans 13 residues. V gave up 3 bases and J gave up 4 bases; unmatched junction bases: 2. CDR3 sequence: CASSLAGGYGYTF. Here the CDR3 DNA reads TGTGCCAGCAGTTTGGCAGGGGGCTATGGCTACACCTTC.

The chain links TRBV30 to TRBJ2-6; no clear D gene. Germline V gene data show CDR1 as GTSNPN and CDR2 as SVGIG (reference sequence). The V end lost 2 bases, the J end lost 1 base, and 9 bases lay between the germline ends. The CDR3 is 15 residues long. The CDR3 DNA sequence: TGTGCCTGGAGTCCCACGAGATCTGGGGCCAACGTCCTGACTTTC. Protein product: CAWSPTRSGANVLTF.

This clone has a single count. This sequence joins TRBV6-6 and TRBJ1-5, with D hard to call. Trimming took off 0 bases at V and 5 bases at J, with 11 bases between the two ends. Looked up from germline, CDR1 is MNHNY and CDR2 is SVGAGI (reference sequence). The CDR3 length is 15 residues. CDR3 protein: CASSYSMREDQPQHF. CDR3 in DNA: TGTGCCAGCAGTTACTCTATGCGTGAGGATCAGCCCCAGCATTTT.

The CDR3 region has the DNA TGTGCCAGCAGCCCAAGGGACAGGACATTCACTGAAGCTTTCTTT. Translating gives CASSPRDRTFTEAFF. The rearrangement joins TRBV9 to TRBJ1-1; 8 bases line up with TRBD1. V lost 4 bases and J lost 4; bases outside the gene matches: 9. The CDR3 is 15 amino acids. Germline loops: CDR1 SGDLS, CDR2 YYNGEE.

V usage is TRBV6-6 and J usage is TRBJ2-2, with 7 bases that match TRBD1. The CDR3 runs 13 residues. Germline V lookup: CDR1 MNHNY, CDR2 SVGAGI (reference sequence). V trimming: 2 bases; J trimming: 11 bases; junction bases outside the gene matches: 5. CDR3 DNA sequence: TGTGCCAGCAGTTACGGGGGACAGAATGAGCTGTTTTTT. It codes for CASSYGGQNELFF.

CDR3 sequence reads: CASSLNGGTNTDTQYF. CDR3 coding DNA: TGTGCCAGCAGTTTAAACGGGGGGACCAACACAGATACGCAGTATTTT. This sequence joins TRBV28 and TRBJ2-3; 7 bases align to TRBD2. Germline V gene data show CDR1 as MDHEN and CDR2 as SYDVKM. V lost 2 bases, J lost 2 bases, and 7 bases stayed unmatched. The CDR3 covers 16 residues.

The rearrangement uses TRBV15 and TRBJ2-7; the match to TRBD2 covers 7 bases. Germline lookup yields CDR1 LNHNV and CDR2 YYDKDF (reference sequence). The V segment lost 5 bases and the J segment 2 bases; nucleotides outside the gene matches: 9. CDR3 length: 15 amino acids. The CDR3 DNA is TGTGCCACCAGCCGCCCTTTGGGGGGGGCCTACGAGCAGTACTTC. This sequence encodes CATSRPLGGAYEQYF.

CDR3 sequence reads: CASSSRRIDSTDTQYF. For the CDR3, the DNA is TGTGCCAGCAGCTCCCGGCGGATCGATAGCACAGATACGCAGTATTTT. The chain recombines TRBV21-1 with TRBJ2-3; the D call of TRBD2 is as the table states it, not checked on the DNA. TRBV21-1 is a listed pseudogene. The CDR3 length is 16 residues.

J is TRBJ2-7 and V is TRBV6-1; TRBD1 matches at 8 bases. The CDR3 runs to 13 residues. Germline-derived CDR1 and CDR2 are MNHNS and SASEGT. The V and J ends lost 3 bases and 6 bases, in that order; junction bases with no gene match: 4. The DNA of the CDR3 is TGTGCCAGCAGTGATTGGACAGGGATCGAGCAGTACTTC. Residues: CASSDWTGIEQYF.

The chain carries TRBV18 and TRBJ2-1, with 8 positions matching TRBD1. The V gene end was trimmed by 3 bases and the J gene end by 8 bases; junction bases not matched to a gene: 9. From germline, CDR1 is KGHSH and CDR2 LQKENI. The CDR3 runs 15 residues. The CDR3 region is CASSPRQGFRDEQFF. CDR3 sequence (DNA): TGTGCCAGCTCACCTCGACAGGGGTTCAGGGATGAGCAGTTCTTC.

The chain recombines TRBV9 with TRBJ2-5; 9 bases line up with TRBD1. Per the germline V gene, CDR1 is SGDLS and CDR2 is YYNGEE. V was clipped by 2 bases and J by 3 bases; unmatched bases: 2. The CDR3 runs 14 residues. The CDR3 here is CASSVGTGKETQYF. The CDR3 coding sequence is TGTGCCAGCAGCGTGGGGACAGGGAAAGAGACCCAGTACTTC.

In DNA, the CDR3 is TGTGCCAGCAGCGTACGACACTCCCGAGAGACCCAGTACTTC. This encodes CASSVRHSRETQYF. The chain recombines TRBV7-7 with TRBJ2-5; D uncertain. There are 14 residues in the CDR3. Per the germline V gene, CDR1 is SSHAT and CDR2 is FNYEAQ (reference sequence). V lost 5 bases and J 4 bases, leaving 14 bases between the germline ends.

J is TRBJ2-3 and V is TRBV2; 10 bases are shared with TRBD2. V shed 7 bases, J shed 3 bases, and the junction held 4 bases outside the gene matches. The V gene's germline CDR1 is SNHLY and CDR2 FYNNEI. This CDR3 spans 14 amino acids. CDR3 protein: CASMLAGGTDTQYF. DNA of the CDR3: TGTGCCAGCATGTTAGCGGGGGGTACAGATACGCAGTATTTT.

This clone appeared once. The chain is built from TRBV27 and TRBJ2-7; 9 nucleotides line up with TRBD1. V was pared by 5 bases and J by 6 bases, with 11 bases of the junction left unmatched. The CDR3 is made up of 15 amino acids. Germline V gene sequence: CDR1 MNHEY, CDR2 SMNVEV (reference sequence). The CDR3 DNA sequence: TGTGCCAGCAGTAGGCCTGGGACAGGGTTCATCGAGCAGTACTTC. Translated, it gives CASSRPGTGFIEQYF.

This clone was counted a single time. The CDR3 is CASSQETGRNQPQHF. The CDR3 DNA is TGCGCCAGCAGCCAAGAGACAGGACGGAATCAGCCCCAGCATTTT. This sequence joins TRBV4-1 and TRBJ1-5, with a tentative D call TRBD1 (6 bases). CDR3 length: 15 residues. In germline, CDR1 is MGHRA, CDR2 YSYEKL. Trimming cost V 0 bases and J 4 bases, with 10 bases left between them.

The rearrangement links TRBV7-9 to TRBJ1-1; 7 bases are a match to TRBD1. The germline V gene has CDR1 SEHNR and CDR2 FQNEAQ (reference sequence). This CDR3 contains 15 residues. The trim removed 5 bases at V and 1 base at J, leaving 7 bases unmatched. The CDR3 loop is CASSTRTGGNTEAFF. DNA for the CDR3: TGTGCCAGCAGCACCCGGACAGGCGGGAACACTGAAGCTTTCTTT.